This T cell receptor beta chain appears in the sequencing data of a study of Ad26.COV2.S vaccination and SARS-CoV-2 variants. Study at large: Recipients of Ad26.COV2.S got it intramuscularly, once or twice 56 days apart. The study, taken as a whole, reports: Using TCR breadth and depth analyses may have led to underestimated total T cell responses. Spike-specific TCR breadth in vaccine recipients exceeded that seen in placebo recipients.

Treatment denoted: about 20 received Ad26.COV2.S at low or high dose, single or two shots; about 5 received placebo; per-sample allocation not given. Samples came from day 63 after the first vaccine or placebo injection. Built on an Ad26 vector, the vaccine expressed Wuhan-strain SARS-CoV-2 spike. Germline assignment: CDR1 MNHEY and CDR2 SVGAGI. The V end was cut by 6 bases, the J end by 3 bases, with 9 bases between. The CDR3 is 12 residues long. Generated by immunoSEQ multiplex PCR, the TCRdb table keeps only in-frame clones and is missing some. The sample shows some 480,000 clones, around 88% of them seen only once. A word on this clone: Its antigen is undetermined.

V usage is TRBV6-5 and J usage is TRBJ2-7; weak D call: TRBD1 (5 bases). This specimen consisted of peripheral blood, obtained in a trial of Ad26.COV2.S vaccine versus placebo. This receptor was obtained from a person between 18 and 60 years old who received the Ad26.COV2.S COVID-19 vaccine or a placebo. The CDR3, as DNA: TGTGCCAGCAGAGGACAAGTCTACGAGCAGTACTTC. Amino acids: CASRGQVYEQYF.